The rows below give T cell receptor beta chains drawn from one sample of a study of T cell repertoires in cytomegalovirus infection. TCRdb ran MiXCR on the reads and lists one entry per CDR3 protein. The repertoire holds roughly 200,000 distinct CDR3 sequences, with about 17% as singletons. Sequenced input: CD8+ T cells from PBMCs. These receptor sequences come from a human donor in good health (CMV status not recorded). Some clones in this sample may be carry-over from other donors' samples. Both conserved end residues are part of each CDR3. Fields, in order: V gene, D gene, clone size, J gene, CDR3 protein, CDR3 DNA. The D gene is left open where the match is weak. The listing skips clone size in some rows; elsewhere it reads once, few, many or a size class.

TRBV20-1	NA	few	TRBJ1-5	CSARDLRSNWPQHF	TGCAGTGCTAGAGATTTACGGAGTAATTGGCCCCAGCATTTT
TRBV7-8	NA	many	TRBJ2-5	CASSLLQREETQYF	TGTGCCAGCAGCTTATTACAGAGGGAAGAGACCCAGTACTTC
TRBV28	NA	few	TRBJ2-7	CASSFPGASEQYF	TGTGCCAGCAGTTTCCCCGGGGCTTCTGAGCAGTACTTC
TRBV6-2/TRBV6-3	TRBD2	few	TRBJ2-5	CASSVGLAFQETQYF	TGTGCCAGCAGTGTGGGACTAGCTTTCCAAGAGACCCAGTACTTC
TRBV12-3/TRBV12-4	NA	NA	TRBJ1-1	CASSPLTEAFF	TGTGCCAGCAGTCCCCTCACTGAAGCTTTCTTT
TRBV4-2	NA	NA	TRBJ2-7	CASSPGRGAHEQYF	TGTGCCAGCAGCCCGGGGAGGGGGGCCCACGAGCAGTACTTC
TRBV5-6	TRBD2	few	TRBJ2-5	CASSLAVSSGGQETQYF	TGTGCCAGCAGCTTGGCGGTTTCTAGCGGGGGACAAGAGACCCAGTACTTC
TRBV7-9	NA	NA	TRBJ2-2	CASSLENPNTGELFF	TGTGCCAGCAGCTTAGAGAACCCGAACACCGGGGAGCTGTTTTTT
TRBV7-9	NA	few	TRBJ1-5	CASSLGQQPQHF	TGTGCCAGCAGCTTAGGGCAACAGCCCCAGCATTTT
TRBV7-2	NA	NA	TRBJ1-2	CASSSEGYQDGYTF	TGTGCCAGCAGTTCAGAGGGGTACCAAGATGGCTACACCTTC
TRBV20-1	TRBD2	few	TRBJ2-3	CSAIAGGQADTQYF	TGCAGTGCCATAGCGGGGGGGCAGGCAGATACGCAGTATTTT
TRBV4-1	NA	NA	TRBJ1-1	CASSQAVGPMGGEAFF	TGCGCCAGCAGCCAAGCAGTAGGCCCAATGGGAGGTGAAGCTTTCTTT
TRBV20-1	TRBD2	few	TRBJ2-3	CSAERGVRDTQYF	TGCAGTGCCGAGCGGGGGGTCAGAGATACGCAGTATTTT